This T cell receptor beta chain is from a study of T cell responses to AZD1222 COVID-19 vaccine. Study outcomes and limitations: Repertoire sampling happened only post peak T cell response. Within unmutated variant regions lay the reported targets of nearly half of spike-specific TCRs.

About this clone: Its specificity is unknown.

Germline CDR1 reads SGHNT; CDR2 reads YYREEE (reference sequence). The ends were cut back, 4 bases at V and 2 bases at J, with 16 bases in the middle. The CDR3 contains 17 residues. Libraries were prepared by immunoSEQ multiplex PCR; TCRdb keeps only in-frame clonotypes and omits some of them. This sample has roughly 200,000 clones, with 85% to 95% found just once. This TCR was sampled from an adult who received the MenACWY meningococcal vaccine as a control. The chain links TRBV5-4 to TRBJ2-6, with a weak D call TRBD1 (5 bases). The starting material was peripheral blood, obtained 28 days after the second dose of the MenACWY control vaccine. The CDR3 DNA reads as TGTGCCAGCAGCGACAACAGGAGCCCGCCTGGGGCCAACGTCCTGACTTTC. It encodes CASSDNRSPPGANVLTF.